This T cell receptor beta chain comes out of a study of cytomegalovirus exposure and HLA in healthy donors. Study background: Roughly 80 million unique TCRs from HLA-typed donors made up an early data release.

Primers included in the PCR were 60 Vbeta and 13 Jbeta primers. The assay was immunoSEQ multiplex PCR, and TCRdb's table has in-frame clones only and misses some. The top ten clones hold 13% to 15% of a sample with 80,000 to 130,000 clones, approximately 77% of them seen once. Unmatched junction bases numbered 4, after V lost 7 bases and J lost 10 bases. The CDR3 contains 11 residues. In germline, CDR1 is SGHVS, CDR2 FQNEAQ. Worth noting for this clone: No antigen is known for it.

Study results and limitations: The classifier reportedly diagnosed cytomegalovirus status with high specificity and sensitivity. Cytomegalovirus-associated TCR beta chains were listed, numbering roughly 150.

The source of this sequence is a male donor in good health and CMV-seropositive. The rearrangement joins TRBV7-8 to TRBJ2-1; 7 bases match TRBD1. The sequencing sample was made of PBMCs. Written as DNA, the CDR3 is TGTGCCAGCACGCGACAGGGAGAGCAGTTCTTC. This sequence encodes CASTRQGEQFF.